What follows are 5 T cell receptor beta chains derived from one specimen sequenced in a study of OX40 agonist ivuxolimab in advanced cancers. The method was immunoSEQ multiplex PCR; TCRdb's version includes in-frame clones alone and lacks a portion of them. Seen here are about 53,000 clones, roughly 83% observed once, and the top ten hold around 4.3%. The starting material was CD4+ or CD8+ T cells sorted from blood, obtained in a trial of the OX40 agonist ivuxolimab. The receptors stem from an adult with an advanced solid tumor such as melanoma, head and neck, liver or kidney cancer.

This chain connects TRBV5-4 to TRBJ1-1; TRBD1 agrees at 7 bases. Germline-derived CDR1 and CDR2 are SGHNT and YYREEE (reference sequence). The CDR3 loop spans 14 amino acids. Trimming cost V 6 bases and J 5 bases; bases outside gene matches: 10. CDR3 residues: CASTVTGVGTEAFF. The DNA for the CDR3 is TGTGCCAGCACCGTAACAGGGGTTGGGACTGAAGCTTTCTTT.

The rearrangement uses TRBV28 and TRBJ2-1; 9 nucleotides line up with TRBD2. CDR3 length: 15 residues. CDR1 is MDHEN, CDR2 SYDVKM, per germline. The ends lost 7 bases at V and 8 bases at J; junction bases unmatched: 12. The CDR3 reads CASKGRSGRYHEQFF. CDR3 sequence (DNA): TGTGCCAGCAAGGGGAGAAGCGGGAGGTACCATGAGCAGTTCTTC.

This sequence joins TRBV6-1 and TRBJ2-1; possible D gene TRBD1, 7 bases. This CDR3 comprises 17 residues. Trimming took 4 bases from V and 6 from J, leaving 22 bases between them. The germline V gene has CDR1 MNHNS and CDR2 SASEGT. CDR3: CASSATQGQRRGNEQFF. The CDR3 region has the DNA TGTGCCAGCAGTGCCACCCAGGGACAGCGGAGGGGCAATGAGCAGTTCTTC.

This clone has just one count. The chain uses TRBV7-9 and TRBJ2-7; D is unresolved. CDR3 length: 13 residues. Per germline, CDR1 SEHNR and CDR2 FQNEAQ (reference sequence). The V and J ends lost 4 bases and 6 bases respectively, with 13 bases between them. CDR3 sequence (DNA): TGTGCCAGCAGCTACATAGATTCTGGCGAGCAGTACTTC. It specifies CASSYIDSGEQYF.

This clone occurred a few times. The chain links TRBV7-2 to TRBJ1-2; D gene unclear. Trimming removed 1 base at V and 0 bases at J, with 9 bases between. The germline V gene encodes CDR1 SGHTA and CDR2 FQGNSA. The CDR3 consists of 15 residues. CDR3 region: CASSLGAPANYGYTF. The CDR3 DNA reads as TGTGCCAGCAGCTTAGGGGCTCCCGCTAACTATGGCTACACCTTC. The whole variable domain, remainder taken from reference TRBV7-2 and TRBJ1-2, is GAGVSQSPSNKVTEKGKDVELRCDPISGHTALYWYRQSLGQGLEFLIYFQGNSAPDKSGLPSDRFSAERTGGSVSTLTIQRTQQEDSAVYLCASSLGAPANYGYTFGSGTRLTVV.